This paragraph covers one T cell receptor beta chain sequence. Libraries were prepared by immunoSEQ multiplex PCR; TCRdb keeps only in-frame clonotypes and omits some of them. The sample holds 250,000 to 300,000 clones, 80% to 95% seen once. Recovered Cohort 3 donors showed two negative PCRs, clearance, or symptom resolution. The CDR3 is 14 amino acids. Trimming stripped 2 bases from V and 8 bases from J, with 15 bases between. Germline V lookup: CDR1 SNHLY, CDR2 FYNNEI. This record belongs to a study of blood T cell repertoires in COVID-19. The overall study: The United States, Italy and Spain provided the acute and convalescent COVID-19 samples.

V gene TRBV2 combines with J gene TRBJ1-1; D is perhaps TRBD1 (6 bases). This receptor was identified in a woman aged 25-40 years who had recovered from COVID-19. The sample taken for sequencing was PBMCs or T cells enriched from blood (not recorded which). CDR3 protein: CASSERGGRTEAFF. CDR3 DNA sequence: TGTGCCAGCAGTGAAAGGGGGGGCAGGACCGAAGCTTTCTTT. The full variable domain, rest sourced from reference TRBV2 and TRBJ1-1, is EPEVTQTPSHQVTQMGQEVILRCVPISNHLYFYWYRQILGQKVEFLVSFYNNEISEKSEIFDDQFSVERPDGSNFTLKIRSTKLEDSAMYFCASSERGGRTEAFFGQGTRLTVV.